The next 21 T cell receptor beta chains were all read from a single sample in a study of blood T cell repertoires in COVID-19. Some clones are missing from TCRdb's copy, which holds only in-frame ones; the method was immunoSEQ multiplex PCR. The sample lists 120,000 to 150,000 clones; 70% to 90% were seen once. Sequencing was performed on peripheral blood. The origin of the receptors is a woman at least 80 years old with acute or convalescent COVID-19.

The V and J genes are TRBV14 and TRBJ2-3; TRBD2 is a possible D gene (6 bases). The V gene lost 4 bases and the J gene lost 3 bases, with 20 bases spanning the gap. The germline gives CDR1 SGHDN, CDR2 FVKESK. The CDR3 extends over 17 amino acids. The DNA of the CDR3 is TGTGCCAGCAGCCGCGGAGGGTGGGGACTCGGAACAGATACGCAGTATTTT. The encoded protein is CASSRGGWGLGTDTQYF.

On this clone: A junction boundary mismatches the germline segment, possibly from a read error. V gene TRBV7-8 combines with J gene TRBJ2-7; the D gene is possibly TRBD2 (5 bases). Germline V gene data show CDR1 as SGHVS and CDR2 as FQNEAQ. The CDR3 has 11 amino acids. CDR3 nucleotide sequence: TGTGCCATCCGGGCGGGTGAGCCGTTTATCTTC. Protein sequence: CAIRAGEPFIF. The full variable domain, rest sourced from reference TRBV7-8 and TRBJ2-7, is GAGVSQSPRYKVAKRGQDVALRCDPISGHVSLFWYQQALGQGPEFLTYFQNEAQLDKSGLPSDRFFAERPEGSVSTLKIQRTQQEDSAVYLCAIRAGEPFIFGPGTRLTVT.

In its sample, this clone was seen once. The genes are TRBV6-5 and TRBJ2-6; D remains ambiguous. CDR1 and CDR2 from the germline V gene are MNHEY and SVGAGI. The CDR3 sequence is 14 residues long. V lost 8 bases and J lost 4, with 12 bases in between. CDR3 protein: CASAAGSGANVLTF. CDR3 DNA sequence: TGTGCCAGCGCCGCAGGCTCAGGGGCCAACGTCCTGACTTTC.

V gene TRBV6-5 combines with J gene TRBJ2-3, with a possible D match to TRBD1 (5 bases). This CDR3 is built from 12 residues. V shed 5 bases and J shed 6 bases, with 9 bases lying between them. Germline CDR1 MNHEY, CDR2 SVGAGI. The CDR3 sequence: CASSSRVDTQYF. CDR3 DNA: TGTGCCAGCAGTAGCAGGGTGGATACGCAGTATTTT.

CDR3 region: CASSSGLNSPLHF. Here the CDR3 DNA reads TGTGCCAGCAGTTCAGGGCTAAATTCACCCCTCCACTTT. The rearrangement joins TRBV12-3 or TRBV12-4 to TRBJ1-6; D possibly corresponds to TRBD1 (5 bases). The V end lost 4 bases, the J end lost 7 bases, and 8 bases lay between the germline ends. The CDR3 runs 13 residues.

This chain uses TRBV6-6 with TRBJ2-3; TRBD1 agrees at 7 bases. This CDR3 contains 14 residues. The trim removed 7 bases at V and 1 base at J, leaving 5 bases unmatched. Germline CDR1 and CDR2: MNHNY and SVGAGI (reference sequence). The CDR3, as DNA: TGTGCCAGCAAAATTGGACAGGGCACAGATACGCAGTATTTT. Translating gives CASKIGQGTDTQYF.

This chain uses TRBV5-4 with TRBJ1-1, with TRBD1 matching over 8 bases. There are 14 residues in the CDR3. CDR1 SGHNT and CDR2 YYREEE come from the germline V gene (reference sequence). The ends lost 4 bases at V and 2 bases at J; junction bases unmatched: 4. CDR3 sequence reads: CASSVDRGNTEAFF. The CDR3 nucleotides read TGTGCCAGCAGCGTTGACAGGGGCAACACTGAAGCTTTCTTT.

The chain combines TRBV25-1 with TRBJ2-5, with D unclear. This CDR3 contains 14 residues. V was trimmed by 2 bases and J by 5 bases, leaving 12 bases between them. CDR1 is MGHDK and CDR2 is SYGVNS in the germline V gene. Here the CDR3 reads CASSEAEFVETQYF. CDR3 nucleotides: TGTGCCAGCAGTGAAGCCGAGTTTGTCGAGACCCAGTACTTC.

The gene calls are TRBV5-1 and TRBJ2-7; 7 bases align to TRBD1. This CDR3 region has 14 residues. Germline V gene sequence: CDR1 SGHRS, CDR2 YFSETQ. V lost 4 bases to trimming and J lost 3 bases; unmatched junction nucleotides: 7. In nucleotides, the CDR3 is TGCGCCAGCAGCCTCCCGGGACAGCTCTACGAGCAGTACTTC. Residues: CASSLPGQLYEQYF.

The CDR3 loop reads CASSPPAGTLEAFF. CDR3 sequence (DNA): TGTGCCAGCTCACCACCGGCAGGAACCCTTGAAGCTTTCTTT. This rearrangement joins TRBV18 to TRBJ1-1, with unresolved D. The CDR3 is 14 amino acids. Germline V gives CDR1 KGHSH, CDR2 LQKENI. V was pared by 0 bases and J by 7 bases, with 12 bases between.

The chain has TRBV27 and TRBJ1-5, with 7 bases identical to TRBD1. V shed 0 bases and J 6 bases; nucleotides not matched to a gene: 5. The CDR3 extends over 15 amino acids. CDR1 is MNHEY and CDR2 is SMNVEV in the germline V gene (reference sequence). CDR3 in DNA: TGTGCCAGCAGTTTATCTTGGGCAGGGGGTCAGCCCCAGCATTTT. This translates into CASSLSWAGGQPQHF.

The chain couples TRBV7-2 to TRBJ2-3; the match to TRBD2 covers 7 bases. The CDR3 length is 19 residues. With V trimmed by 4 bases and J by 0 bases, 16 bases remained unmatched. Germline lookup yields CDR1 SGHTA and CDR2 FQGNSA. The DNA for the CDR3 is TGTGCCAGCAGCTACCGAGCGGGGATCGAAACTTATAGCACAGATACGCAGTATTTT. Translation gives CASSYRAGIETYSTDTQYF.

The sample holds one count of this clone. This chain connects TRBV18 to TRBJ2-1; the D gene is possibly TRBD2 (6 bases). The V gene lost 5 bases and the J gene lost 10 bases, with 9 bases spanning the gap. Germline V gene sequence: CDR1 KGHSH, CDR2 LQKENI. The CDR3 has 11 amino acids. CDR3 DNA: TGTGCCAGCTCATCGGAGGGGGAGCAGTTCTTC. Residues: CASSSEGEQFF.

This chain uses TRBV7-2 with TRBJ2-7; no firm D call. V was clipped by 4 bases and J by 0 bases, with 10 bases between them. Looked up from germline, CDR1 is SGHTA and CDR2 is FQGNSA. The CDR3 loop spans 14 amino acids. The CDR3 bases are TGTGCCAGCAGCTCATTCACAAGCTCCTACGAGCAGTACTTC. Protein: CASSSFTSSYEQYF. Together with reference TRBV7-2 and TRBJ2-7, the CDR3 gives the full variable domain: GAGVSQSPSNKVTEKGKDVELRCDPISGHTALYWYRQSLGQGLEFLIYFQGNSAPDKSGLPSDRFSAERTGGSVSTLTIQRTQQEDSAVYLCASSSFTSSYEQYFGPGTRLTVT.

J is TRBJ1-2 and V is TRBV5-4, with 8 bases aligning to TRBD1. Germline-derived CDR1 and CDR2 are SGHNT and YYREEE (reference sequence). The V segment lost 4 bases and the J segment 8 bases; nucleotides outside the gene matches: 10. This CDR3 is built from 14 residues. CDR3 loop: CASSTGQGRGGYTF. Written as DNA, the CDR3 is TGTGCCAGCAGCACAGGACAGGGTCGGGGGGGCTACACCTTC.

The chain has TRBV5-1 and TRBJ1-2; tentatively, D is TRBD1 (5 bases). Germline-derived CDR1 and CDR2 are SGHRS and YFSETQ. This CDR3 region has 14 residues. V was trimmed by 6 bases and J by 8 bases, leaving 20 bases between them. The CDR3 spells CASNIGETGSGYTF. In nucleotides, the CDR3 is TGCGCCAGCAACATAGGCGAAACAGGTTCCGGCTACACCTTC.

The chain couples TRBV18 to TRBJ2-7, with D uncertain. V shed 5 bases and J shed 2 bases, with 7 bases lying between them. Germline V lookup: CDR1 KGHSH, CDR2 LQKENI. The CDR3 covers 12 residues. The CDR3 sequence is CASSGSTYEQYF. The DNA of the CDR3 is TGTGCCAGCTCAGGCAGTACCTACGAGCAGTACTTC.

The chain employs TRBV5-1 and TRBJ2-7; D is perhaps TRBD2 (6 bases). Germline values: CDR1 SGHRS, CDR2 YFSETQ. The CDR3 sequence is 13 residues long. V lost 1 base, J lost 7 bases, and 12 bases lay in between. DNA for the CDR3: TGCGCCAGCAGCTTGTTGCTGGGAGGAGAGCAGTACTTC. Its protein product is CASSLLLGGEQYF.

V usage is TRBV11-2 and J usage is TRBJ2-5; 16 bases line up with TRBD2. The CDR3 runs to 17 residues. Germline CDR1 SGHAT, CDR2 FQNNGV. V was clipped by 3 bases and J by 5 bases; unmatched bases: 6. CDR3 nucleotide sequence: TGTGCCAGCAGCTTGGGACTAGCGGGGGGGGTTCCGGAGACCCAGTACTTC. Translating it yields CASSLGLAGGVPETQYF.

This chain uses TRBV7-9 with TRBJ1-2; 8 bases are a match to TRBD1. The length of the CDR3 is 13 residues. Germline CDR1 and CDR2: SEHNR and FQNEAQ (reference sequence). V shed 5 bases and J 8 bases; nucleotides not matched to a gene: 7. The DNA for the CDR3 is TGTGCCAGCAGCCTGGACAGGGAACGGGGCTACACCTTC. It translates to CASSLDRERGYTF.

V usage is TRBV30 and J usage is TRBJ1-6, with D uncertain. Looked up from germline, CDR1 is GTSNPN and CDR2 is SVGIG (reference sequence). The CDR3 consists of 16 residues. The V and J ends lost 2 bases and 10 bases respectively, with 21 bases between them. This chain's CDR3 is CAWSLPRETFGSPLHF. The CDR3 nucleotides are TGTGCCTGGAGTTTACCGAGGGAAACCTTTGGATCACCCCTCCACTTT.